This T cell receptor beta chain was identified during a study of TIL therapy for anti-PD-1-resistant metastatic lung cancer. Across the study: Median patient age was nearly 55, ranging about 38-80 years. Four tumors were EGFR-mutant and two were ALK-rearranged. Median tumor mutation burden was under 1.9 mutations per megabase.

The immunoSEQ assay was v3. Profiling relied on immunoSEQ multiplex PCR, and the TCRdb table lists in-frame clones only, not all of them. The table shows about 53,000 clones, with around 70% occurring only once. The J segment lost 1 base and the V segment lost 4 bases, leaving 8 bases of the junction unmatched. The CDR3 length is 17 residues. The germline V gene has CDR1 LGHNA and CDR2 YNFKEQ. Time point: pre-treatment sample, taken before nivolumab and TIL therapy. This chain connects TRBV4-2 to TRBJ2-5, with 11 bases that match TRBD1. Sequences were derived from blood, sampled at baseline. This TCR was sampled from a person aged 30 to 80 with non-small cell lung cancer. The CDR3 reads CASSPGTGGNFQETQYF. The CDR3 bases are TGTGCCAGCAGCCCCGGGACAGGGGGGAATTTCCAAGAGACCCAGTACTTC.